This T cell receptor (beta chain) appears in the sequencing data of a study of PD-1 blockade in mismatch repair-deficient tumors. Study-wide background: All were previously treated, progressing patients with approximately 12 mismatch repair-deficient cancer types.

Germline CDR1 and CDR2: MGHRA and YSYEKL. The V gene lost 3 bases and the J gene lost 5 bases, with 10 bases spanning the gap. The CDR3 extends over 13 amino acids. Sequenced by immunoSEQ multiplex PCR; TCRdb stores in-frame clones only, minus some. The sample contains tens of thousands of clones, approximately 80% of which appear only once. All patients were mismatch repair deficient, assessed by either PCR or immunohistochemistry. In its sample, this clone was seen a few times. This chain links TRBV4-1 with TRBJ1-2; tentative D call: TRBD1 (5 bases). This specimen consisted of peripheral blood, obtained 4 weeks after starting pembrolizumab. This clonotype was sampled from an adult with mismatch repair-deficient cancer. The CDR3 DNA is TGCGCCAGCAGCCACTACAGGACGTATGGCTACACCTTC. It translates to CASSHYRTYGYTF.